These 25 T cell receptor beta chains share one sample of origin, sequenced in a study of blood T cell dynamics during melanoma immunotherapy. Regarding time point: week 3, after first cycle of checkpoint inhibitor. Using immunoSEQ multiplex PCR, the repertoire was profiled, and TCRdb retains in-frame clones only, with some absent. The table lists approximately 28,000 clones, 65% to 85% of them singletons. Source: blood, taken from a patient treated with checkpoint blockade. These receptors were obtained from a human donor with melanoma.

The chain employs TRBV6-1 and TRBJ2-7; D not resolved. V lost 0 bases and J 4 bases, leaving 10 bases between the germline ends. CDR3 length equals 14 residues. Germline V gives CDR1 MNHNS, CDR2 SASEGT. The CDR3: CASSEAGTEYEQYF. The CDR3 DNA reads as TGTGCCAGCAGTGAAGCCGGCACGGAATACGAGCAGTACTTC.

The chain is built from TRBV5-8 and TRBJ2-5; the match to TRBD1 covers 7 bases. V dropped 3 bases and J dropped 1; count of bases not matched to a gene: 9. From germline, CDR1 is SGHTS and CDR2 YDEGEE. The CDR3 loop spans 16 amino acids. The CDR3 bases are TGTGCCAGCAGCTCGGGACAGCTAAGGGGCCAAGAGACCCAGTACTTC. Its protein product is CASSSGQLRGQETQYF.

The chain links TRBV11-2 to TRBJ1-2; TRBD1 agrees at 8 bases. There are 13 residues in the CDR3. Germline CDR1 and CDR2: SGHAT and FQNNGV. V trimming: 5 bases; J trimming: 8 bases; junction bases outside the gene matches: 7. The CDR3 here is CASSPTGGKGYTF. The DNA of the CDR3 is TGTGCCAGCAGCCCAACAGGGGGTAAGGGCTACACCTTC. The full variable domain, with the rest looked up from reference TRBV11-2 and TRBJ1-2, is EAGVAQSPRYKIIEKRQSVAFWCNPISGHATLYWYQQILGQGPKLLIQFQNNGVVDDSQLPKDRFSAERLKGVDSTLKIQPAKLEDSAVYLCASSPTGGKGYTFGSGTRLTVV.

CDR3 nucleotides: TGTGCCAGCCGCCTGAACGAAAACTACGAGCAGTACTTC. It yields the protein CASRLNENYEQYF. V and J are TRBV19 and TRBJ2-7, with D hard to call. Looked up from germline, CDR1 is LNHDA and CDR2 is SQIVND (reference sequence). The CDR3 runs to 13 residues. Trimming took 9 bases from V and 3 from J, leaving 15 bases between them.

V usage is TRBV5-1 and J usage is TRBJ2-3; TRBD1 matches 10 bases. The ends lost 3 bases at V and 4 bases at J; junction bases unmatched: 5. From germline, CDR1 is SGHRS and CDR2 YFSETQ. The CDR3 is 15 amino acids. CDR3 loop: CASSSTGGKSDTQYF. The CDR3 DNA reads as TGCGCCAGCAGCTCGACAGGGGGCAAGTCAGATACGCAGTATTTT.

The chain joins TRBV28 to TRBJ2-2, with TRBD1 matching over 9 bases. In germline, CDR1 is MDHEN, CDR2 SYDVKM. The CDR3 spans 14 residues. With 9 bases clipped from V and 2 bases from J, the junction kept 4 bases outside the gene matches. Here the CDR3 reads CASITGGNTGELFF. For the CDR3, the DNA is TGTGCCAGTATCACAGGGGGCAACACCGGGGAGCTGTTTTTT.

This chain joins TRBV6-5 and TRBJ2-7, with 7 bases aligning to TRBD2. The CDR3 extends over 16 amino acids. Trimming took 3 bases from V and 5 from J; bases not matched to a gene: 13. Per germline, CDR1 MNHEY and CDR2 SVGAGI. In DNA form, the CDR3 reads TGTGCCAGCAGTTATTCCGACGGGAGGCTGGTCAACGAGCAGTACTTC. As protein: CASSYSDGRLVNEQYF.

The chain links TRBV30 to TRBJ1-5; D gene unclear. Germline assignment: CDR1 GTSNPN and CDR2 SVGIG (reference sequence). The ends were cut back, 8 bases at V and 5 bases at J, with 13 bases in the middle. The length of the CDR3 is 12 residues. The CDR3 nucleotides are TGTGCCGCGAGCCAGAATGATCAGCCCCAGCATTTT. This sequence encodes CAASQNDQPQHF.

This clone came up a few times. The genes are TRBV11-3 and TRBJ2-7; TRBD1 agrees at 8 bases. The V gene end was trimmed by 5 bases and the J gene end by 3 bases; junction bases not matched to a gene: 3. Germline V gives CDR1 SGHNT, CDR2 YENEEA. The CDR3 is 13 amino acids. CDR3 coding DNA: TGTGCCAGCAGCCTCGGGACAGGCTACGAGCAGTACTTC. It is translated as CASSLGTGYEQYF.

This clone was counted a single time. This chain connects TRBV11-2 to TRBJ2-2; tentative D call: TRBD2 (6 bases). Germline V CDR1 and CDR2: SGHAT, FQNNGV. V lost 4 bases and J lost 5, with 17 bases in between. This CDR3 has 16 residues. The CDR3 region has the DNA TGTGCCAGCAGCTACACTTCCGGGACTTCGACCGGGGAGCTGTTTTTT. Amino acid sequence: CASSYTSGTSTGELFF.

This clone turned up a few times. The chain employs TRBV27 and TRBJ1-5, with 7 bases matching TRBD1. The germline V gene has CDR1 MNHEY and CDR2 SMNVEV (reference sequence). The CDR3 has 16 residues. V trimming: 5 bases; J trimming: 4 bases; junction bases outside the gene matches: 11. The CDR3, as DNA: TGTGCCAGCAGTCCATTCGGACAGGCTCTTAATCAGCCCCAGCATTTT. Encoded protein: CASSPFGQALNQPQHF.

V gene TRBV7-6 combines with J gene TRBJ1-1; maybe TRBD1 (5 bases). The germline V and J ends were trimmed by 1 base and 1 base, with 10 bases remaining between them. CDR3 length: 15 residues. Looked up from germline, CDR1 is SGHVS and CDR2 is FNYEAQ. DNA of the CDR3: TGTGCCAGCAGCTTAGTTCAGGGTCGGAACACTGAAGCTTTCTTT. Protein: CASSLVQGRNTEAFF. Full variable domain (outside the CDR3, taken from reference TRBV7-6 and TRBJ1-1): GAGVSQSPRYKVTKRGQDVALRCDPISGHVSLYWYRQALGQGPEFLTYFNYEAQQDKSGLPNDRFSAERPEGSISTLTIQRTEQRDSAMYRCASSLVQGRNTEAFFGQGTRLTVV.

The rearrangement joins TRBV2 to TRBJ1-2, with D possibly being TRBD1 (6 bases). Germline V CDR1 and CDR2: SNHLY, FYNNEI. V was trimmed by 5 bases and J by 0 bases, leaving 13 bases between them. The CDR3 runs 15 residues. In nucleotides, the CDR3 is TGTGCCAGCAGTCCCGACAGGTACTCTAACTATGGCTACACCTTC. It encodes CASSPDRYSNYGYTF.

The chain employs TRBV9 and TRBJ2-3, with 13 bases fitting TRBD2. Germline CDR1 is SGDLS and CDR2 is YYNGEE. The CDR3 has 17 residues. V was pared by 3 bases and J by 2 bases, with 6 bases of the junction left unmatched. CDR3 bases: TGTGCCAGCAGCGCCGGGACTAGCGGGGTGCCCACAGATACGCAGTATTTT. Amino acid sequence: CASSAGTSGVPTDTQYF.

CDR3 loop: CASSWKLAGDRLEQYF. The CDR3 DNA reads TGTGCCAGCAGCTGGAAGTTAGCGGGAGACCGGCTCGAGCAGTACTTC. V and J are TRBV7-2 and TRBJ2-7; 9 nucleotides match TRBD2. The CDR3 is made up of 16 amino acids. V lost 4 bases and J lost 6; bases outside the gene matches: 13. Germline assignment: CDR1 SGHTA and CDR2 FQGNSA.

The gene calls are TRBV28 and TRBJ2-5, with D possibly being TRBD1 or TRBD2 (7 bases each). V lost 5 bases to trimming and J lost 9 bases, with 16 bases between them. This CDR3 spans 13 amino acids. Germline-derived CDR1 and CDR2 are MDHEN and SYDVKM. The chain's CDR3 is CASSRDSLAAQYF. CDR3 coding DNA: TGTGCCAGCAGTAGGGACAGTCTAGCGGCCCAGTACTTC.

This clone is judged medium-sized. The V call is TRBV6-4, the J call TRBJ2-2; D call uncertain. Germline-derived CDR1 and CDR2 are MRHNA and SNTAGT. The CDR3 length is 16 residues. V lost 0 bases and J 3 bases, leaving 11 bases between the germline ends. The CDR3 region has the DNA TGTGCCAGCAGTGACTCGAATCTGAGAGACACCGGGGAGCTGTTTTTT. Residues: CASSDSNLRDTGELFF.

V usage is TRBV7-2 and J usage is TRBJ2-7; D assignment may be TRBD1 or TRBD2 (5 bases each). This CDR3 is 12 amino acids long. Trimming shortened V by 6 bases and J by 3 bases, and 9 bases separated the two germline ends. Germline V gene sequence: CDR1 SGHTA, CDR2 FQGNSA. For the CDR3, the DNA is TGTGCCAGCAGTCGGGACGACTACGAGCAGTACTTC. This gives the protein CASSRDDYEQYF. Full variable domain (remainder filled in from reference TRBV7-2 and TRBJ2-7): GAGVSQSPSNKVTEKGKDVELRCDPISGHTALYWYRQSLGQGLEFLIYFQGNSAPDKSGLPSDRFSAERTGGSVSTLTIQRTQQEDSAVYLCASSRDDYEQYFGPGTRLTVT.

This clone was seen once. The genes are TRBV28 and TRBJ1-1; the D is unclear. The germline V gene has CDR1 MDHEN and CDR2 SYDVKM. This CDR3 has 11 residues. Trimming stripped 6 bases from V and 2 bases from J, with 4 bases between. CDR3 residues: CASRSNTEAFF. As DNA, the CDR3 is TGTGCCAGCAGGTCTAACACTGAAGCTTTCTTT.

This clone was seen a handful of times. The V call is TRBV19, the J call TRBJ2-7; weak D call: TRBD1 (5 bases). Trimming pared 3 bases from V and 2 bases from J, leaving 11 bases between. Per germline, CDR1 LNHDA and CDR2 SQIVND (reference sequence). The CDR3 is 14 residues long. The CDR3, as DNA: TGTGCCAGTAGTATTGGGTTAGGGGCCTACGAGCAGTACTTC. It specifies CASSIGLGAYEQYF.

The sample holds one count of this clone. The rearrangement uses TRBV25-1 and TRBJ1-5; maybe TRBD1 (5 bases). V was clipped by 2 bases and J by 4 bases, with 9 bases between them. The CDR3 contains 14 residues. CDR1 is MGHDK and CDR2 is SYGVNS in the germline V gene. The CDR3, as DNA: TGTGCCAGCAGTGAACCGGGGGGAAATCAGCCCCAGCATTTT. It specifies CASSEPGGNQPQHF.

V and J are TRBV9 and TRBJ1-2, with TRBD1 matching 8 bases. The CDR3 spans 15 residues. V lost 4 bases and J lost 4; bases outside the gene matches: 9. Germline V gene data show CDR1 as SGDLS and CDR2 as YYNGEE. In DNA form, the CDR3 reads TGTGCCAGCAGCCCCCAGACAGGGGCGGGCTATGGCTACACCTTC. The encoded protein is CASSPQTGAGYGYTF. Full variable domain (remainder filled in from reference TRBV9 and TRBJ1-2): DSGVTQTPKHLITATGQRVTLRCSPRSGDLSVYWYQQSLDQGLQFLIQYYNGEERAKGNILERFSAQQFPDLHSELNLSSLELGDSALYFCASSPQTGAGYGYTFGSGTRLTVV.

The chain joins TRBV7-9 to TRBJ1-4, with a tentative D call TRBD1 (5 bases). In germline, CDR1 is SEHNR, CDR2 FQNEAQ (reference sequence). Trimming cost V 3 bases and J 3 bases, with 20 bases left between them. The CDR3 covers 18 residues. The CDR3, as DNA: TGTGCCAGCAGCTTTTTTGCCCTACAGGTCAACCCTAATGAAAAACTGTTTTTT. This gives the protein CASSFFALQVNPNEKLFF.

CDR3 amino acids: CASSLAGGVNEQYF. In DNA, the CDR3 is TGTGCCAGCAGCTTGGCGGGGGGCGTAAACGAGCAGTACTTC. The gene calls are TRBV5-4 and TRBJ2-7; maybe TRBD2 (7 bases). V was trimmed by 0 bases and J by 5 bases, leaving 12 bases between them. Germline CDR1 and CDR2: SGHNT and YYREEE (reference sequence). The CDR3 totals 14 residues.

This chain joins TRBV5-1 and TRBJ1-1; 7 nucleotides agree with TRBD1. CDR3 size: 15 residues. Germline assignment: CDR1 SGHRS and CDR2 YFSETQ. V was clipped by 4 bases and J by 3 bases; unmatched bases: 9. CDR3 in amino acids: CASSPEVTGHTEAFF. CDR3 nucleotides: TGCGCCAGCAGCCCGGAAGTGACAGGGCACACTGAAGCTTTCTTT.